The clone carrying this TCR beta chain was observed many times. Fresh 10 ml peripheral blood yielded PBMCs. This entry is derived from a study of T cells in Graves' hyperthyroidism and ophthalmopathy. There were TCR beta CDR3 regions amplified from RNA transcripts. When the TCR CDR3 underwent first-round RT-PCR, the HTBI primer set was used. TCRdb ran MiXCR on the multiplex PCR reads and lists one entry per CDR3 protein. The data show roughly 360,000 distinct CDR3 sequences, with less than 15% seen just once and roughly 20% held by the top ten. The CDR3 has 15 residues. CDR1 is SNHLY, CDR2 FYNNEI, per germline. Trimming removed 4 bases from V and 5 bases from J; junction bases left unmatched: 9.

This TCR derives from a man aged 25 to 40 with Graves' hyperthyroidism that later progressed to Graves' ophthalmopathy. The sample consisted of blood. The J gene is TRBJ1-1, the V gene TRBV2, with 8 positions matching TRBD1. Written as DNA, the CDR3 is TGTGCCAGCAGTGTCGGGTCAGGGGGCCGGACTGAAGCTTTCTTT. It encodes CASSVGSGGRTEAFF.